The 15 T cell receptor beta chains given below trace back to one sample, sequenced in a study of post-analysis software for immune sequencing data (dated by TCRdb to about 2015). Results and caveats for the whole study, not just this receptor: Patients showed significantly higher frequencies than controls for five TRBV segments, among them TRBV5-6, TRBV5-1 and TRBV20-1.

Library method: PCR. The listed sequencing device is Illumina HiSeq 2500. To reduce PCR and sequencing biases, unique molecular identifiers were built into the TCR beta cDNA libraries. The public sequencing data were trimmed at Q25 with fastp and processed into clonotypes with MiXCR by TCRdb, which kept only in-frame beta chains. Identical CDR3 protein sequences are pooled into one entry, listed with their most common genes and DNA. A total of about 570,000 distinct CDR3 sequences appear in this sample, about a third of them only once. Jointly, the top ten make up 6% of the sample. These receptors have no known antigen. Specimen: blood. These receptors all come from a girl under 18 with multiple sclerosis.

The rearrangement uses TRBV7-2 and TRBJ2-7, with 9 bases fitting TRBD2. The J segment lost 4 bases and the V segment lost 1 base, leaving 5 bases of the junction unmatched. This CDR3 comprises 15 residues. The germline V gene has CDR1 SGHTA and CDR2 FQGNSA. The CDR3 sequence: CASSLGLADKYEQYF. The DNA of the CDR3 is TGTGCCAGCAGCTTAGGACTAGCGGATAAGTACGAGCAGTACTTC.

This clonotype has more than one count but fewer than ten. This sequence joins TRBV9 and TRBJ1-2; D remains unclear. CDR1 is SGDLS and CDR2 is YYNGEE in the germline V gene. This CDR3 is 15 amino acids long. Trimming stripped 3 bases from V and 2 bases from J, with 14 bases between. CDR3 loop: CASSAPGGLNYGYTF. CDR3 DNA: TGTGCCAGCAGCGCCCCAGGAGGATTAAACTATGGCTACACCTTC.

The rearrangement links TRBV6-5 to TRBJ2-5; TRBD1 matches at 9 bases. Germline CDR1 reads MNHEY; CDR2 reads SVGAGI. This CDR3 spans 15 amino acids. Trimming removed 7 bases from V and 5 bases from J; junction bases left unmatched: 11. This CDR3 is CASTQSGQGGETQYF. Written as DNA, the CDR3 is TGTGCCAGCACCCAATCGGGACAGGGTGGGGAGACCCAGTACTTC.

V gene TRBV20-1 combines with J gene TRBJ2-5; D not resolved. The CDR3 has 11 residues. V lost 2 bases to trimming and J lost 5 bases, with 6 bases between them. Germline assignment: CDR1 DFQATT and CDR2 SNEGSKA (reference sequence). DNA for the CDR3: TGCAGTGCTAGAATTAGGGAGACCCAGTACTTC. This sequence encodes CSARIRETQYF.

This chain uses TRBV2 with TRBJ1-2; D remains ambiguous. The CDR3 sequence is 13 residues long. V was trimmed by 5 bases and J by 0 bases, leaving 7 bases between them. In germline, CDR1 is SNHLY, CDR2 FYNNEI. CDR3: CASSQGANYGYTF. CDR3 bases: TGTGCCAGCAGTCAAGGAGCTAACTATGGCTACACCTTC.

This clonotype was recorded only once. V is TRBV7-9 and J is TRBJ1-1; no clear D gene. Looked up from germline, CDR1 is SEHNR and CDR2 is FQNEAQ (reference sequence). The CDR3 length is 14 residues. The V and J ends lost 7 bases and 0 bases respectively, with 12 bases between them. CDR3 loop: CASTVSVMNTEAFF. The CDR3 coding sequence is TGTGCCAGCACCGTTAGCGTAATGAACACTGAAGCTTTCTTT.

In its sample, this clonotype was seen a few times. V and J are TRBV6-2 or TRBV6-3 and TRBJ1-2; 7 bases are a match to TRBD1. V gave up 7 bases and J gave up 8 bases; unmatched junction bases: 10. The CDR3 extends over 13 amino acids. CDR1 and CDR2 (germline): MNHEY, SVGEGT. CDR3 loop: CASTSDRIGGYTF. DNA for the CDR3: TGTGCCAGCACCTCGGACAGGATCGGAGGCTACACCTTC.

V is TRBV2 and J is TRBJ1-1; tentatively, D is TRBD1 (5 bases). Germline CDR1 SNHLY, CDR2 FYNNEI. The CDR3 contains 14 residues. Trimming removed 6 bases from V and 5 bases from J, with 16 bases in between. The CDR3 DNA follows: TGTGCCAGCAGCTGGGAGGGGTATGGAACTGAAGCTTTCTTT. It translates to CASSWEGYGTEAFF.

This clonotype came up many times. This sequence joins TRBV6-5 and TRBJ2-3; D not resolved. Germline V gives CDR1 MNHEY, CDR2 SVGAGI. V lost 3 bases to trimming and J lost 4 bases, with 8 bases between them. The CDR3 contains 13 residues. The CDR3 protein is CASSYPQADTQYF. The CDR3 nucleotides read TGTGCCAGCAGTTATCCCCAGGCAGATACGCAGTATTTT.

The J gene is TRBJ2-1, the V gene TRBV7-3; D gene unclear. V was shortened by 5 bases and J by 0 bases, with 14 bases between the two germline ends. Germline V gene lookup returns CDR1 SGHTA and CDR2 FQGTGA. CDR3 length: 16 residues. The CDR3 spells CASSRTVLSSYNEQFF. CDR3 DNA sequence: TGTGCCAGCAGCAGGACCGTCCTTAGCTCCTACAATGAGCAGTTCTTC.

This clonotype was observed a handful of times. The rearrangement uses TRBV6-1 and TRBJ2-1, with D perhaps matching TRBD1 (5 bases). The J call may be mistaken, given a closer DNA end match to TRBJ2-7. The germline V gene has CDR1 MNHNS and CDR2 SASEGT. This CDR3 comprises 13 residues. CDR3 DNA sequence: TGTGCCAGCAGTGAAGTAAGGGGCAATGAGCAGTACTTC. Translating gives CASSEVRGNEQYF.

This clonotype occurred a few times. J is TRBJ2-6 and V is TRBV18; TRBD2 might be the D (5 bases). The germline gives CDR1 KGHSH, CDR2 LQKENI. Trimming took off 6 bases at V and 0 bases at J, with 12 bases between the two ends. The CDR3 covers 16 residues. CDR3 nucleotides: TGTGCCAGCTCCGGCAGACTAAGCTCTGGGGCCAACGTCCTGACTTTC. It codes for CASSGRLSSGANVLTF.

The chain carries TRBV7-3 and TRBJ2-1, with 15 bases matching TRBD2. V lost 4 bases to trimming and J lost 6 bases; unmatched junction nucleotides: 10. This CDR3 has 18 residues. Looked up from germline, CDR1 is SGHTA and CDR2 is FQGTGA. The CDR3 coding sequence is TGTGCCAGCAGCTCGACCTCCGGACTAGCGGGGGGGCCCAATGAGCAGTTCTTC. Its protein is CASSSTSGLAGGPNEQFF.

This rearrangement joins TRBV28 to TRBJ2-7; TRBD1 matches 8 bases. Matching the DNA end better, TRBJ2-5 makes the J call doubtful. The CDR3 extends over 14 amino acids. From germline, CDR1 is MDHEN and CDR2 SYDVKM. CDR3 residues: CASSVTDRGETQYF. CDR3 DNA: TGTGCCAGCAGTGTTACTGACAGGGGAGAGACCCAGTACTTC.

This clonotype was counted once. A much larger clone lies one base from this, so it may be a read error. The rearrangement links TRBV12-3 or TRBV12-4 to TRBJ2-1; 7 bases match TRBD2. Trimming cost V 3 bases and J 4 bases; bases outside gene matches: 9. This CDR3 contains 16 residues. As DNA, the CDR3 is TGTGCCAGCAGTTTCCGCACTAGCGAGGGGTACAATGAGCAGTTCTTC. This codes for CASSFRTSEGYNEQFF.